This T cell receptor beta chain was observed in a study of T cells after yellow fever vaccination. MiXCR, applied by TCRdb to the 5' RACE reads, yields one record per CDR3 protein. The top ten clones hold roughly 13% of a sample with just under 600,000 distinct CDR3 sequences, 13% of them seen once. This CDR3 is built from 13 residues. V lost 5 bases, J lost 1 base, and 8 bases lay in between. Germline V CDR1 and CDR2: LGHDT, YNNKEL (reference sequence). The sample here was PBMCs, taken on the day of the yellow fever booster vaccination. The source of this sequence is a man younger than 40 who received the YFV17D yellow fever vaccine. The gene calls are TRBV3-1 and TRBJ1-1; the D is unclear. The chain's CDR3 is CASSGGPNTEAFF. The DNA for the CDR3 is TGTGCCAGCAGCGGCGGCCCGAACACTGAAGCTTTCTTT.